Sequencing of this T cell receptor beta chain was carried out in a study of OX40 agonist ivuxolimab in advanced cancers. Whole-study context: Males comprised around four fifths of the group, whose mean age was approximately 62 years (range roughly 20 to 90). Patients with prior anti-PD-1, anti-PD-L1 or anti-CTLA-4 therapy were eligible; 35% to 45% had some.

V was cut by 5 bases and J by 0 bases, with 11 bases left in between. CDR1 and CDR2 from the germline V gene are SSHAT and FNYEAQ (reference sequence). The CDR3 covers 16 residues. Remarks on this clone: Antigen unknown.

The protocol was immunoSEQ multiplex PCR, while the TCRdb copy is restricted to in-frame clones and leaves out a portion. The data contain about 60,000 clones, 86% of them seen just once; the ten biggest clones take up 3.5% to 4%. Study findings and constraints: At doses 0.1 to 3.0 mg/kg, CD4+ and CD8+ clones expanded.

This sample comprised CD4+ or CD8+ T cells sorted from blood, obtained in a trial of the OX40 agonist ivuxolimab. The chain uses TRBV7-7 and TRBJ2-6; a possible D gene is TRBD1 (5 bases). The clonotype was recovered from an adult with an advanced solid tumor such as melanoma, head and neck, liver or kidney cancer. The CDR3 nucleotides read TGTGCCAGCAGCCCGACAGAGTTCTCTGGGGCCAACGTCCTGACTTTC. The encoded protein is CASSPTEFSGANVLTF.